This T cell receptor beta chain comes out of a study of T cell responses to AZD1222 COVID-19 vaccine. Measured with immunoSEQ multiplex PCR; TCRdb has only the in-frame clones, and not every one. The sample has about 110,000 clones, about 87% seen once. Trimming removed 6 bases at V and 5 bases at J, with 16 bases between. The CDR3 is 14 amino acids. CDR1 and CDR2 from the germline V gene are SNHLY and FYNNEI. This rearrangement joins TRBV2 to TRBJ1-1; perhaps TRBD1 as D (5 bases). This TCR came from an adult in good health. The material sequenced was peripheral blood, taken on day 0 of AZD1222 vaccination. This CDR3 is CASSLTPGKTEAFF. CDR3 DNA sequence: TGTGCCAGCAGCCTCACCCCAGGGAAGACTGAAGCTTTCTTT.